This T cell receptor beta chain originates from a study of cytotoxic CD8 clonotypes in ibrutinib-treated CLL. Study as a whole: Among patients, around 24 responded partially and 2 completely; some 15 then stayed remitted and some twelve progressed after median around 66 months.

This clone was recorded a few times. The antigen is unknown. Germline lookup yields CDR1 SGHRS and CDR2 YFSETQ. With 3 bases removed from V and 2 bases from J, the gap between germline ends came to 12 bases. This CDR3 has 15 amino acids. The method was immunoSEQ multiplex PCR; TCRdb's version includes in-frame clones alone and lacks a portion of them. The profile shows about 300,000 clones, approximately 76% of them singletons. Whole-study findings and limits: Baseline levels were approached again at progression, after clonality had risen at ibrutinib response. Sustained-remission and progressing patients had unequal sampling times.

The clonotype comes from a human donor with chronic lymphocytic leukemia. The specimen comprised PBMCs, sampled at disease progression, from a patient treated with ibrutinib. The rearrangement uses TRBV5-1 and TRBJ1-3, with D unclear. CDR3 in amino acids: CASSSYLGTGNTIYF. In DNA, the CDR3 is TGCGCCAGCAGCTCCTATCTGGGAACTGGAAACACCATATATTTT.